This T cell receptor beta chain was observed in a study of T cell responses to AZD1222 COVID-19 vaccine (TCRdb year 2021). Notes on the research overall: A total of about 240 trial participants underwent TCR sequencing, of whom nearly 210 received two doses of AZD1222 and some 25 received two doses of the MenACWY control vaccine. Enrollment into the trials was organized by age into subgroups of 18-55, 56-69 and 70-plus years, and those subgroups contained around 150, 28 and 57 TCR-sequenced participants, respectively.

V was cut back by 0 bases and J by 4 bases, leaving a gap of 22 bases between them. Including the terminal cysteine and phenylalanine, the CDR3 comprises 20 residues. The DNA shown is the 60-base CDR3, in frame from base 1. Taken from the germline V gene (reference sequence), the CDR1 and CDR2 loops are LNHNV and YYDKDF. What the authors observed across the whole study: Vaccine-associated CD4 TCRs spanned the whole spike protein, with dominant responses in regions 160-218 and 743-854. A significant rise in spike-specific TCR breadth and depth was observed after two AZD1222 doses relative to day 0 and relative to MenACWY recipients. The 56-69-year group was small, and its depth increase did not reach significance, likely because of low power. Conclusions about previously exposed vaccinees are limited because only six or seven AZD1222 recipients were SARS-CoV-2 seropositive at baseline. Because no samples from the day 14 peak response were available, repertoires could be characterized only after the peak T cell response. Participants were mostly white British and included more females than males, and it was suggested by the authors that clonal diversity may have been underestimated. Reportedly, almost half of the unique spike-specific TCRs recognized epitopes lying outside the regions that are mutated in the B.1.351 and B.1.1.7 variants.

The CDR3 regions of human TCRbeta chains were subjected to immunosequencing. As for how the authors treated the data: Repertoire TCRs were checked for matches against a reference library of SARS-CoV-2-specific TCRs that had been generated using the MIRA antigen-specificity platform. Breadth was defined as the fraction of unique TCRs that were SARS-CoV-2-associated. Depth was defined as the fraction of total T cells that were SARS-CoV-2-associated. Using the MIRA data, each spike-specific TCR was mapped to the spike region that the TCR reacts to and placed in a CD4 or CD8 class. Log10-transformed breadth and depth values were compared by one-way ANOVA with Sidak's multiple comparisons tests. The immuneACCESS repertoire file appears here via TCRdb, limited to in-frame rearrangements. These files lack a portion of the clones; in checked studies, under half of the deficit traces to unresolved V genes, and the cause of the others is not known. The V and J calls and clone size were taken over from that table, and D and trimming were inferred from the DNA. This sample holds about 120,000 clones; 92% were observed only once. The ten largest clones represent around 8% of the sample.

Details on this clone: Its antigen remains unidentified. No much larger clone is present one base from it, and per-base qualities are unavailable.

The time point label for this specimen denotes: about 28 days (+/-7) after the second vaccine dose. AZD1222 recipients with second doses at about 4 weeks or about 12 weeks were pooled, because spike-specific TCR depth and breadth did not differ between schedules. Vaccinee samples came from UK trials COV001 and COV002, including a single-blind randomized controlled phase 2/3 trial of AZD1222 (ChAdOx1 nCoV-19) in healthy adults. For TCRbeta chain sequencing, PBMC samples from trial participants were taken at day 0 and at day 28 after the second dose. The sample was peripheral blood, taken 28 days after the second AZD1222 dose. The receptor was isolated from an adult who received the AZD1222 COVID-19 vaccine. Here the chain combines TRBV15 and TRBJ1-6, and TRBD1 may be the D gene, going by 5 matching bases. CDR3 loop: CATSRDRLRTPGGYNSPLHF. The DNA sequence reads TGTGCCACCAGCAGAGATCGGCTTAGGACACCCGGGGGGTATAATTCACCCCTCCACTTT.